This TCR beta chain is drawn from a study of T cells in Graves' hyperthyroidism and ophthalmopathy. Orbital computed tomography and thyroid ultrasound, together with serum TRAb and thyroxine and clinical symptoms, were used for diagnoses. Overall study findings and caveats: Ophthalmopathy was told apart from stable hyperthyroidism by a 13 V-J model.

The CDR3 length is 13 residues. V was trimmed by 1 base and J by 5 bases, leaving 11 bases between them. CDR1 and CDR2 (germline): DFQATT, SNEGSKA (reference sequence). Researchers amplified the TCR beta CDR3 regions from RNA transcripts. Carried out on the TCR CDR3, a first-round RT-PCR used the HTBI primer set. In TCRdb, the multiplex PCR reads were re-called with MiXCR into one record per CDR3 protein. The sample lists around 600,000 distinct CDR3 sequences, 13% to 15% occurring once. The table lists this clonotype with many counts. Its matching antigen is unknown. This TCR was sampled from a woman aged 18-29 years with Graves' ophthalmopathy. Sequenced material: blood. V is TRBV20-1 and J is TRBJ2-5, with D unresolved. The CDR3 region is CSARGLVTETQYF. The DNA of the CDR3 is TGCAGTGCTAGAGGACTGGTCACGGAGACCCAGTACTTC.